A single sample gave rise to the 29 T cell receptor beta chains below, sequenced in a study of regulatory T cells in long-lasting Graves disease (dated by TCRdb to the early 2020s). The meaning of the sample's time point label: newly diagnosed GD, antithyroid drugs for less than 3 months. For both TCR sequencing and RNA sequencing, RNA was extracted from PBMCs in TRIzol. The method behind the library was multiplex PCR. Instrument on record: Illumina HiSeq 4000. To build TCR beta libraries, CDR3 regions were amplified by Arm-PCR using iRepertoire HTBI primers. The public reads were run again by TCRdb, first through fastp at Q25 and then through MiXCR, and only productive beta chains were kept. Here each entry gathers all rows of one CDR3 protein and keeps the most common genes and DNA. A total of a few hundred thousand distinct CDR3 sequences appear in this sample, roughly 12% of them only once. The ten biggest clones cover approximately 17% of the sample.

The sample also formed part of further work on T cells in Graves' hyperthyroidism and ophthalmopathy.

Here the sequenced sample was peripheral blood mononuclear cells (PBMCs), taken at new diagnosis, from a patient treated with antithyroid drugs. These receptors came from a woman in her late teens or twenties with Graves disease. Donor details come from another sample of the same person, matched by shared clones.

This clonotype was seen ten or more times. The chain is built from TRBV24-1 and TRBJ2-7; 9 bases are a match to TRBD1. Germline values: CDR1 KGHDR, CDR2 SFDVKD. With V trimmed by 2 bases and J by 5 bases, 6 bases remained unmatched. This CDR3 has 15 amino acids. The CDR3 coding sequence is TGTGCCACCAGTGATTCGCAACAGGGGGCCCACGAGCAGTACTTC. It codes for CATSDSQQGAHEQYF.

This clonotype occurred a few times. A junction end diverges from the germline sequence, so it may reflect a read error. V gene TRBV7-9 combines with J gene TRBJ1-1; the D is unclear. From germline, CDR1 is SEHNR and CDR2 FQNEAQ (reference sequence). The CDR3 is made up of 16 amino acids. The CDR3 loop reads CASSQGPREDGAEAFF. CDR3 in DNA: TGCGCCAGCAGCCAAGGGCCCCGGGAAGACGGGGCTGAAGCTTTCTTT.

Many counts were recorded for this clonotype. The V and J genes are TRBV9 and TRBJ2-2; D assignment may be TRBD1 or TRBD2 (7 bases each). CDR1 and CDR2 from the germline V gene are SGDLS and YYNGEE. This CDR3 is built from 15 residues. The germline V and J ends were trimmed by 4 bases and 5 bases, with 15 bases remaining between them. CDR3 in amino acids: CASSWRQGGTGELFF. The CDR3 coding sequence is TGTGCCAGCAGCTGGAGACAGGGAGGGACCGGGGAGCTGTTTTTT.

This clonotype appeared a few times. The chain carries TRBV20-1 and TRBJ2-3; tentative D call: TRBD1 (7 bases). Per the germline V gene, CDR1 is DFQATT and CDR2 is SNEGSKA (reference sequence). The CDR3 consists of 15 residues. The V and J ends lost 7 bases and 0 bases respectively, with 17 bases between them. The CDR3 nucleotides read TGCAGTGTTCCAGCAGGGGGGAGTAGCACAGATACGCAGTATTTT. Encoded protein: CSVPAGGSSTDTQYF.

V gene TRBV15 combines with J gene TRBJ1-3, with D unresolved. The germline V and J ends were trimmed by 4 bases and 3 bases, with 7 bases remaining between them. This CDR3 comprises 13 residues. CDR1 LNHNV and CDR2 YYDKDF come from the germline V gene (reference sequence). CDR3 nucleotides: TGTGCCACCAGCATGCCTATTGGAAACACCATATATTTT. This translates into CATSMPIGNTIYF.

This clonotype was picked up many times. The chain links TRBV12-5 to TRBJ2-1; 9 nucleotides match TRBD2. Germline V gene data show CDR1 as LGHNT and CDR2 as FRNRAP. The CDR3 spans 15 residues. The ends lost 7 bases at V and 8 bases at J; junction bases unmatched: 12. Here the CDR3 reads CASALSGGGLDEQFF. The CDR3 region has the DNA TGTGCTAGTGCCCTTAGCGGGGGTGGATTGGATGAGCAGTTCTTC.

This clonotype was recorded at least ten times. The rearrangement uses TRBV20-1 and TRBJ1-2; D unresolved. Trimming took off 0 bases at V and 2 bases at J, with 7 bases between the two ends. The CDR3 consists of 13 residues. CDR1 is DFQATT, CDR2 SNEGSKA, per germline (reference sequence). The CDR3 DNA sequence: TGCAGTGCTAGAGAGGCCGGGAACTATGGCTACACCTTC. This translates into CSAREAGNYGYTF.

The sample holds many counts of this clonotype. This chain uses TRBV5-1 with TRBJ2-3, with a weak D call TRBD1 (6 bases). CDR1 SGHRS and CDR2 YFSETQ come from the germline V gene. The CDR3 has 18 amino acids. Trimming removed 0 bases at V and 0 bases at J, with 17 bases between. The CDR3 here is CASSLATPGAPSTDTQYF. Here the CDR3 DNA reads TGCGCCAGCAGCTTGGCCACCCCAGGGGCGCCCAGCACAGATACGCAGTATTTT. Supplemented by reference TRBV5-1 and TRBJ2-3, the full variable domain reads KAGVTQTPRYLIKTRGQQVTLSCSPISGHRSVSWYQQTPGQGLQFLFEYFSETQRNKGNFPGRFSGRQFSNSRSEMNVSTLELGDSALYLCASSLATPGAPSTDTQYFGPGTRLTVL.

The genes are TRBV4-3 and TRBJ2-1; D is uncertain. CDR3 length equals 16 residues. Trimming cost V 0 bases and J 4 bases, with 13 bases left between them. CDR1 and CDR2 (germline): LGHNA, YSLEER. CDR3 bases: TGCGCCAGCAGCCAAGATGGAACAGCCATATACAATGAGCAGTTCTTC. Translation gives CASSQDGTAIYNEQFF.

This clonotype was detected ten times or more. J is TRBJ2-3 and V is TRBV28, with 9 nucleotides matching TRBD2. After removal of 5 bases from V and 3 bases from J, the junction contained 6 bases not matched to a gene. Germline CDR1 reads MDHEN; CDR2 reads SYDVKM. The CDR3 length is 15 residues. CDR3 protein: CASSRLAGLTDTQYF. The CDR3 nucleotides read TGTGCCAGCAGTCGGCTAGCGGGACTAACAGATACGCAGTATTTT.

Remarks on this clonotype: Germline is not matched at one junction end, which may reflect a read error. V gene TRBV11-2 combines with J gene TRBJ2-1; TRBD2 agrees at 9 bases. This CDR3 has 16 residues. Germline lookup yields CDR1 SGHAT and CDR2 FQNNGV. The CDR3 bases are TGTGCCAGCAGCTTAGTAGGAAGCGGGGGGCAGGGTGAGCAGTCCTTC. It is translated as CASSLVGSGGQGEQSF.

This clonotype has at least ten counts. The chain links TRBV11-1 to TRBJ2-1, with D possibly TRBD1 on 6 matching bases. The CDR3 is 16 residues long. V lost 4 bases to trimming and J lost 0 bases, with 13 bases between them. Germline loops: CDR1 SGHAT, CDR2 FQDESV (reference sequence). CDR3 sequence (DNA): TGTGCCAGCAGCTCAACTGTGGACAGCTCCTACAATGAGCAGTTCTTC. Translated: CASSSTVDSSYNEQFF.

This clonotype appeared a few times. This chain joins TRBV6-2 or TRBV6-3 and TRBJ2-1, with TRBD2 matching over 8 bases. V lost 7 bases, J lost 7 bases, and 12 bases stayed unmatched. CDR1 and CDR2 from the germline V gene are MNHEY and SVGEGT. The CDR3 covers 15 residues. CDR3 DNA sequence: TGTGCCAGCAAGGTTGTCCGGGGGGGCGCAAATGAGCAGTTCTTC. Translation gives CASKVVRGGANEQFF.

The rearrangement links TRBV6-1 to TRBJ2-6; the D is unclear. V lost 10 bases to trimming and J lost 2 bases, with 9 bases between them. The CDR3 totals 13 residues. Germline V gene lookup returns CDR1 MNHNS and CDR2 SASEGT. CDR3 residues: CATAFPGANVLTF. CDR3 in DNA: TGTGCCACCGCCTTTCCTGGGGCCAACGTCCTGACTTTC.

This clonotype was counted at least ten times. This chain joins TRBV28 and TRBJ2-7; perhaps TRBD2 as D (6 bases). V was pared by 4 bases and J by 3 bases, with 10 bases between. This CDR3 contains 13 residues. Germline V lookup: CDR1 MDHEN, CDR2 SYDVKM. The CDR3 coding sequence is TGTGCCAGCAGTTCCTTGGGGGGCTACGAGCAGTACTTC. Translation: CASSSLGGYEQYF. The full variable domain, with the rest looked up from reference TRBV28 and TRBJ2-7, is DVKVTQSSRYLVKRTGEKVFLECVQDMDHENMFWYRQDPGLGLRLIYFSYDVKMKEKGDIPEGYSVSREKKERFSLILESASTNQTSMYLCASSSLGGYEQYFGPGTRLTVT.

This clonotype was picked up a small number of times. A much larger clonotype is one base distant, so this may be a read error. CDR3 region: CASSLGAGGAGTEAFF. Written as DNA, the CDR3 is TGCGCCAGCAGCTTGGGGGCAGGGGGAGCAGGAACTGAAGCTTTCTTT. The genes are TRBV5-1 and TRBJ1-1, with 7 bases lining up with TRBD1. V lost 0 bases to trimming and J lost 5 bases; unmatched junction nucleotides: 10. In germline, CDR1 is SGHRS, CDR2 YFSETQ. The CDR3 has 16 amino acids. Filled out from reference TRBV5-1 and TRBJ1-1, the complete variable domain reads KAGVTQTPRYLIKTRGQQVTLSCSPISGHRSVSWYQQTPGQGLQFLFEYFSETQRNKGNFPGRFSGRQFSNSRSEMNVSTLELGDSALYLCASSLGAGGAGTEAFFGQGTRLTVV.

This clonotype was observed many times. The CDR3 region has the DNA TGTGCCAGCAGCACGAGCGGGAGGAGGGACACCGGGGAGCTGTTTTTT. Its protein product is CASSTSGRRDTGELFF. The chain recombines TRBV28 with TRBJ2-2, with 9 positions matching TRBD2. The J segment lost 3 bases and the V segment lost 6 bases, leaving 8 bases of the junction unmatched. CDR3 length: 16 amino acids. Germline lookup yields CDR1 MDHEN and CDR2 SYDVKM. Supplemented by reference TRBV28 and TRBJ2-2, the full variable domain reads DVKVTQSSRYLVKRTGEKVFLECVQDMDHENMFWYRQDPGLGLRLIYFSYDVKMKEKGDIPEGYSVSREKKERFSLILESASTNQTSMYLCASSTSGRRDTGELFFGEGSRLTVL.

Points on this clonotype: Given a much more abundant clone one base away, this may be a read error. The conserved final phenylalanine or tryptophan is absent from the CDR3, which likely points to a read error. The chain couples TRBV2 to TRBJ1-2; 9 bases match TRBD1. The CDR3 length is 15 residues. The ends lost 6 bases at V and 4 bases at J; junction bases unmatched: 9. The V gene's germline CDR1 is SNHLY and CDR2 FYNNEI. For the CDR3, the DNA is TGTGCCAGCAGCGGGGGGACAGGGACGTTCTATGGCTACACCCTC. Encoded protein: CASSGGTGTFYGYTL.

The V gene is TRBV20-1, the J gene TRBJ1-2; a possible D gene is TRBD1 (6 bases). Germline values: CDR1 DFQATT, CDR2 SNEGSKA (reference sequence). This CDR3 region has 19 residues. V lost 1 base and J 4 bases, leaving 28 bases between the germline ends. DNA of the CDR3: TGCAGTGCTAGAGGGGGGGAACGTCAGGGGACCGACCGATTCTATGGCTACACCTTC. Amino acids: CSARGGERQGTDRFYGYTF.

In this sample, this clonotype turned up many times. The chain joins TRBV7-2 to TRBJ2-1; D remains ambiguous. The V end lost 6 bases, the J end lost 7 bases, and 7 bases lay between the germline ends. The CDR3 runs to 11 residues. Germline CDR1 and CDR2: SGHTA and FQGNSA. The CDR3 region is CASSMMNEQFF. CDR3 coding DNA: TGTGCCAGCAGTATGATGAATGAGCAGTTCTTC.

The chain joins TRBV29-1 to TRBJ1-2; 10 positions match TRBD1. This CDR3 contains 18 residues. From germline, CDR1 is SQVTM and CDR2 ANQGSEA. The junction had 14 bases not matched to a gene; V was cut back by 0 bases and J by 4 bases. The CDR3: CSVEDLSDRGQGLYGYTF. Here the CDR3 DNA reads TGCAGCGTTGAAGATTTGAGTGACAGGGGGCAGGGTCTCTATGGCTACACCTTC.

The chain uses TRBV29-1 and TRBJ2-7; D not resolved. V lost 7 bases to trimming and J lost 7 bases, with 20 bases between them. Germline V CDR1 and CDR2: SQVTM, ANQGSEA. The CDR3 runs to 13 residues. In nucleotides, the CDR3 is TGCAGCGCCGAATCCAGTTCAGCCGGGGAGCAGTACTTC. This codes for CSAESSSAGEQYF.

Ten or more counts support this clonotype. The chain recombines TRBV12-3 or TRBV12-4 with TRBJ2-2; D possibly matches TRBD1 or TRBD2 (5 bases each). The CDR3 covers 14 residues. V was shortened by 6 bases and J by 4 bases, with 12 bases between the two germline ends. As DNA, the CDR3 is TGTGCCAGCAGCCGGGACCGCAGCACCGGGGAGCTGTTTTTT. This codes for CASSRDRSTGELFF.

At least ten counts were recorded for this clonotype. The chain uses TRBV15 and TRBJ1-2; no definite D call. Deletions cut 3 bases from V and 1 base from J, with 9 bases between. Looked up from germline, CDR1 is LNHNV and CDR2 is YYDKDF (reference sequence). The CDR3 is made up of 14 amino acids. The CDR3, as DNA: TGTGCCACCAGCAGTTACCCGGATAACTATGGCTACACCTTC. Its protein product is CATSSYPDNYGYTF.

Turning to this clonotype: A much bigger clone sits one base away, suggesting this may be a read error. This chain links TRBV6-1 with TRBJ1-2; 7 nucleotides line up with TRBD1. The length of the CDR3 is 14 residues. Germline V gives CDR1 MNHNS, CDR2 SASEGT. The CDR3 is CASSMSTGFYGYIF. In DNA, the CDR3 is TGTGCCAGCAGTATGTCGACAGGGTTCTATGGCTACATCTTC.

There are many counts of this clonotype. The gene calls are TRBV3-1 and TRBJ2-5; 7 bases map to TRBD1. Trimming cost V 0 bases and J 1 base; bases outside gene matches: 11. CDR1 is LGHDT and CDR2 is YNNKEL in the germline V gene (reference sequence). CDR3 length equals 18 residues. The CDR3 DNA reads as TGTGCCAGCAGCCAAGAAATGGGACAGTCCAAAGCCCAAGAGACCCAGTACTTC. Translating it yields CASSQEMGQSKAQETQYF.

Ten or more counts support this clonotype. The chain is built from TRBV12-3 or TRBV12-4 and TRBJ2-3, with TRBD2 matching 9 bases. Trimming cost V 3 bases and J 6 bases; bases outside gene matches: 7. The CDR3 covers 15 residues. In nucleotides, the CDR3 is TGTGCCAGCAGTTTGGAGCGGGGGGTCCGGGATACGCAGTATTTT. Translation: CASSLERGVRDTQYF.

In its sample, this clonotype was seen many times. The rearrangement joins TRBV3-1 to TRBJ1-2, with D perhaps matching TRBD1 (5 bases). Germline assignment: CDR1 LGHDT and CDR2 YNNKEL (reference sequence). Between the trimmed V and J ends, which lost 1 base and 4 bases, there was a span of 13 bases. There are 15 residues in the CDR3. CDR3 DNA: TGTGCCAGCAGCCAAGTAGCTGGGACGGCCTATGGCTACACCTTC. It yields the protein CASSQVAGTAYGYTF.

The chain joins TRBV6-4 to TRBJ1-4; TRBD1 aligns across 10 bases. The CDR3 contains 16 residues. V was clipped by 6 bases and J by 5 bases; unmatched bases: 9. CDR1 and CDR2 (germline): MRHNA, SNTAGT. CDR3 amino acids: CASSAQGQGKNEKLFF. The CDR3 nucleotides are TGTGCCAGCAGCGCCCAGGGACAGGGGAAAAATGAAAAACTGTTTTTT.